The 13 T cell receptor beta chains in this list originate from one sample, sequenced in a study of a mutant IDH1 vaccine in newly diagnosed glioma. Time point here: week 35, safety follow-up. Each vaccine dose was 300 ug of mutant IDH1 20-mer peptide, with topical imiquimod. Their recognized antigens are unknown. Generated by immunoSEQ multiplex PCR, the TCRdb table keeps only in-frame clones and is missing some. The data show approximately 30,000 clones, 79% seen once. This specimen consisted of PBMCs, obtained from a glioma patient whose treatment included an IDH1 peptide vaccine. The receptors were gathered from a woman in her twenties or thirties with glioma. Some clones in this sample may be carry-over from other donors' samples.

Of note for this clone: A read error may account for a junction end that differs from germline. The chain recombines TRBV2 with TRBJ2-1, with 7 positions matching TRBD1. This CDR3 has 14 amino acids. The germline CDR1 and CDR2 sequences are SNHLY and FYNNEI. CDR3 loop: CASSEATGVNGQFF. The CDR3 coding sequence is TGTGCCAGCAGTGAAGCTACAGGGGTCAATGGGCAGTTCTTC.

This sequence joins TRBV28 and TRBJ1-1, with D possibly being TRBD1 (5 bases). Germline V gene data show CDR1 as MDHEN and CDR2 as SYDVKM. With 7 bases removed from V and 3 bases from J, the gap between germline ends came to 15 bases. The CDR3 length is 14 residues. The CDR3 sequence: CASMGVQEYTEAFF. CDR3 coding DNA: TGTGCCAGCATGGGGGTACAGGAGTACACTGAAGCTTTCTTT.

The rearrangement links TRBV19 to TRBJ2-4; TRBD1 aligns across 10 bases. The ends lost 10 bases at V and 3 bases at J; junction bases unmatched: 21. Per the germline V gene, CDR1 is LNHDA and CDR2 is SQIVND (reference sequence). The CDR3 is made up of 19 amino acids. The CDR3 nucleotides are TGTGCCAATGGTCCGGGACAGGGGCCACCTGGGAAAGTCAAAAACATTCAGTACTTC. Its protein is CANGPGQGPPGKVKNIQYF.

This clone has only one observation. The V gene is TRBV10-3, the J gene TRBJ2-6; D may be TRBD1 (6 bases). Germline V gene lookup returns CDR1 ENHRY and CDR2 SYGVKD. V dropped 10 bases and J dropped 4 bases, with 17 bases sitting between them. The CDR3 extends over 15 amino acids. CDR3: CASLQGALGANVLTF. The DNA of the CDR3 is TGTGCCAGCCTACAGGGAGCTCTGGGGGCCAACGTCCTGACTTTC.

This chain links TRBV19 with TRBJ2-7; D might be TRBD2 (5 bases). CDR1 and CDR2 (germline): LNHDA, SQIVND (reference sequence). The CDR3 runs 14 residues. V was cut by 0 bases and J by 3 bases, with 9 bases left in between. The CDR3, as DNA: TGTGCCAGTAGTATAGATTCTCGGGGCTACGAGCAGTACTTC. This translates into CASSIDSRGYEQYF.

V and J are TRBV5-5 and TRBJ1-5; D is possibly TRBD1 (5 bases). V gave up 4 bases and J gave up 5 bases, with 13 bases separating them. Germline loops: CDR1 SGHKS, CDR2 YYEKEE (reference sequence). The CDR3 spans 14 residues. For the CDR3, the DNA is TGTGCCAGCAGCGGCGGGGGGTTCGATCAGCCCCAGCATTTT. It codes for CASSGGGFDQPQHF.

The chain recombines TRBV18 with TRBJ2-4; 7 bases are a match to TRBD1. Trimming cost V 6 bases and J 3 bases; bases outside gene matches: 5. This CDR3 contains 14 residues. Germline loops: CDR1 KGHSH, CDR2 LQKENI. CDR3 sequence reads: CASSAAGGKNIQYF. In DNA, the CDR3 is TGTGCCAGCTCCGCGGCAGGGGGCAAAAACATTCAGTACTTC.

The rearrangement uses TRBV5-1 and TRBJ2-5, with a weak D call TRBD1 (5 bases). From germline, CDR1 is SGHRS and CDR2 YFSETQ. The ends were cut back, 2 bases at V and 0 bases at J, with 11 bases in the middle. This CDR3 contains 15 residues. This CDR3 reads CASSFAQGYQETQYF. The CDR3 DNA sequence: TGCGCCAGCAGCTTTGCTCAGGGTTACCAAGAGACCCAGTACTTC.

The CDR3 protein is CASSEVPLAPLHNEQFF. CDR3 nucleotide sequence: TGTGCCAGCAGTGAAGTCCCACTAGCACCCCTACACAATGAGCAGTTCTTC. The genes are TRBV6-1 and TRBJ2-1; possibly TRBD2 for D (6 bases). The CDR3 length is 17 residues. Germline CDR1 MNHNS, CDR2 SASEGT. The V end lost 1 base, the J end lost 5 bases, and 18 bases lay between the germline ends.

V and J are TRBV21-1 and TRBJ1-5; TRBD1, the table's D call, was not compared with the DNA. TRBV21-1 is shown as a pseudogene. This CDR3 is built from 15 residues. In nucleotides, the CDR3 is TGTGCCAGCAGCCTCAGGGGCTATAGCAATCAGCCCCAGCATTTT. This gives the protein CASSLRGYSNQPQHF.

V and J are TRBV4-1 and TRBJ2-5; tentative D call: TRBD2 (5 bases). The length of the CDR3 is 14 residues. In germline, CDR1 is MGHRA, CDR2 YSYEKL. Trimming took off 0 bases at V and 8 bases at J, with 13 bases between the two ends. The CDR3 is CASSQDLLVDTQYF. The CDR3 DNA sequence: TGCGCCAGCAGCCAAGATTTACTAGTTGATACCCAGTACTTC.

The chain uses TRBV30 and TRBJ2-1; D is unresolved. The CDR3 contains 11 residues. Germline V gene lookup returns CDR1 GTSNPN and CDR2 SVGIG (reference sequence). The V and J ends lost 3 bases and 8 bases respectively, with 8 bases between them. The CDR3, as DNA: TGTGCCTGGAGGTGGTCCGATGAGCAGTTCTTC. Its protein is CAWRWSDEQFF. The full variable domain, with the rest looked up from reference TRBV30 and TRBJ2-1, is SQTIHQWPATLVQPVGSPLSLECTVEGTSNPNLYWYRQAAGRGLQLLFYSVGIGQISSEVPQNLSASRPQDRQFILSSKKLLLSDSGFYLCAWRWSDEQFFGPGTRLTVL.

The chain recombines TRBV7-9 with TRBJ2-2, with 8 bases matching TRBD1. This CDR3 has 14 amino acids. With 9 bases clipped from V and 0 bases from J, the junction kept 3 bases outside the gene matches. Per germline, CDR1 SEHNR and CDR2 FQNEAQ (reference sequence). Here the CDR3 DNA reads TGTGCCAGTAGGGACAGGACGAACACCGGGGAGCTGTTTTTT. Amino acid sequence: CASRDRTNTGELFF.